The 31 T cell receptor beta chains presented below share a single source sample, sequenced in a study of shared clonotypes between healthy human individuals. Method: immunoSEQ multiplex PCR; TCRdb's copy keeps in-frame clones and lacks some. The data contain about 1.1 million clones, 60% to 80% of them seen just once; the ten biggest clones take up 0.89%. Sequenced: memory CD4+ T cells from PBMCs. Regarding subset: CD45RA-negative fraction. The receptors were gathered from a man aged 18-30 years in good health. Some clones in this sample may be carry-over from other donors' samples.

Here the CDR3 reads CASGESYGYTF. In nucleotides, the CDR3 is TGTGCCAGCGGGGAAAGCTATGGCTACACCTTC. The V gene is TRBV2, the J gene TRBJ1-2; D uncertain. The length of the CDR3 is 11 residues. Trimming took 8 bases from V and 4 from J, leaving 8 bases between them. The germline V gene has CDR1 SNHLY and CDR2 FYNNEI.

The V gene is TRBV2, the J gene TRBJ2-7; TRBD1 matches at 8 bases. The V and J ends lost 4 bases and 1 base, in that order; junction bases with no gene match: 6. Germline values: CDR1 SNHLY, CDR2 FYNNEI. The CDR3 length is 15 residues. The CDR3 loop is CASSGAGGISYEQYF. CDR3 nucleotides: TGTGCCAGCAGTGGGGCAGGGGGCATTTCCTACGAGCAGTACTTC.

This clone was observed a few times. This chain links TRBV28 with TRBJ2-2; possibly TRBD2 for D (5 bases). Between the trimmed V and J ends, which lost 6 bases and 2 bases, there was a span of 13 bases. Germline loops: CDR1 MDHEN, CDR2 SYDVKM. The length of the CDR3 is 15 residues. CDR3 region: CASSYRTGNTGELFF. For the CDR3, the DNA is TGTGCCAGCAGCTACCGGACGGGAAACACCGGGGAGCTGTTTTTT. Full variable domain (missing parts from reference TRBV28 and TRBJ2-2): DVKVTQSSRYLVKRTGEKVFLECVQDMDHENMFWYRQDPGLGLRLIYFSYDVKMKEKGDIPEGYSVSREKKERFSLILESASTNQTSMYLCASSYRTGNTGELFFGEGSRLTVL.

This clone was seen only once. The gene calls are TRBV2 and TRBJ2-4; 7 bases agree with TRBD2. Germline trimming cut 10 bases from V and 0 bases from J; bases unmatched to any gene: 9. CDR1 and CDR2 (germline): SNHLY, FYNNEI. This CDR3 is 15 amino acids long. DNA for the CDR3: TGTGCCACCCGCGACCGCGGGGGAGCCAAAAACATTCAGTACTTC. The encoded protein is CATRDRGGAKNIQYF. The variable domain in full, completed from reference TRBV2 and TRBJ2-4, reads EPEVTQTPSHQVTQMGQEVILRCVPISNHLYFYWYRQILGQKVEFLVSFYNNEISEKSEIFDDQFSVERPDGSNFTLKIRSTKLEDSAMYFCATRDRGGAKNIQYFGAGTRLSVL.

The chain joins TRBV15 to TRBJ1-2; perhaps TRBD1 as D (5 bases). The CDR3 has 13 residues. Germline V gene sequence: CDR1 LNHNV, CDR2 YYDKDF (reference sequence). V lost 4 bases and J lost 4, with 10 bases in between. The CDR3 DNA reads as TGTGCCACCAGCACAAGACAGATCTATGGCTACACCTTC. This encodes CATSTRQIYGYTF.

This clone was found once. The CDR3 region has the DNA TGTGCTAGTGGTTCATACAATGAGCAGTTCTTC. It codes for CASGSYNEQFF. The chain carries TRBV12-5 and TRBJ2-1; no definite D call. Per germline, CDR1 LGHNT and CDR2 FRNRAP. CDR3 size: 11 residues. The ends were cut back, 4 bases at V and 4 bases at J, with 2 bases in the middle.

The V and J genes are TRBV28 and TRBJ1-5, with D possibly being TRBD1 (5 bases). V lost 1 base to trimming and J lost 7 bases, with 14 bases between them. The CDR3 runs to 15 residues. CDR1 is MDHEN and CDR2 is SYDVKM in the germline V gene. CDR3 region: CASSLLLGARQPQHF. DNA of the CDR3: TGTGCCAGCAGTTTATTACTCGGGGCAAGGCAGCCCCAGCATTTT.

This chain uses TRBV5-1 with TRBJ2-3, with a possible D match to TRBD2 (6 bases). The CDR3 is made up of 14 amino acids. Deletions cut 0 bases from V and 8 bases from J, with 13 bases between. Per germline, CDR1 SGHRS and CDR2 YFSETQ. Written as DNA, the CDR3 is TGCGCCAGCAGCTTGGAACCCGTCGGGGGTACGCAGTATTTT. Its protein product is CASSLEPVGGTQYF.

CDR3 sequence: CASSILGLAVTSYEQYF. CDR3 sequence (DNA): TGTGCCAGCAGCATACTTGGACTAGCGGTGACCTCCTACGAGCAGTACTTC. This sequence joins TRBV7-2 and TRBJ2-7, with 10 bases lining up with TRBD2. In germline, CDR1 is SGHTA, CDR2 FQGNSA. Trimming at V came to 5 bases and at J to 0 bases, leaving 10 bases not matched to a gene. This CDR3 region has 17 residues.

The chain is built from TRBV2 and TRBJ2-7, with a weak D call TRBD2 (6 bases). V lost 8 bases to trimming and J lost 3 bases, with 17 bases between them. The germline CDR1 and CDR2 sequences are SNHLY and FYNNEI. CDR3 length: 14 amino acids. CDR3 coding DNA: TGTGCCAGCCAGGTGGAGGGAAATGACTACGAGCAGTACTTC. It translates to CASQVEGNDYEQYF.

V and J are TRBV2 and TRBJ1-2; D gene unclear. CDR3 size: 12 residues. Trimming took 7 bases from V and 5 from J, leaving 11 bases between them. CDR1 is SNHLY and CDR2 is FYNNEI in the germline V gene. CDR3: CASTGSGYGYTF. The CDR3 bases are TGTGCCAGCACCGGATCGGGTTATGGCTACACCTTC.

The genes are TRBV15 and TRBJ2-4; TRBD2 matches at 12 bases. Germline CDR1 LNHNV, CDR2 YYDKDF (reference sequence). This CDR3 region has 19 residues. V gave up 0 bases and J gave up 1 base; unmatched junction bases: 7. CDR3 region: CATSRDRLAGDLAKNIQYF. The CDR3 DNA follows: TGTGCCACCAGCAGAGATAGACTAGCGGGAGACCTGGCCAAAAACATTCAGTACTTC.

The chain has TRBV10-1 and TRBJ2-7; D ambiguous. Trimming removed 6 bases at V and 6 bases at J, with 24 bases between. The CDR3 runs 16 residues. The germline V gene encodes CDR1 WNHNN and CDR2 SYGVQD (reference sequence). The chain's CDR3 is CASRDQIRILLIEQYF. The DNA for the CDR3 is TGCGCCAGCAGAGATCAGATAAGGATTTTATTAATCGAGCAGTACTTC.

V is TRBV19 and J is TRBJ1-5; TRBD1 matches at 8 bases. With V trimmed by 4 bases and J by 4 bases, 18 bases remained unmatched. Germline V gives CDR1 LNHDA, CDR2 SQIVND (reference sequence). There are 19 residues in the CDR3. The CDR3 sequence is CASSNGQGWEKNRNQPQHF. Here the CDR3 DNA reads TGTGCCAGTAGTAACGGACAGGGTTGGGAGAAAAACAGAAATCAGCCCCAGCATTTT.

The chain recombines TRBV2 with TRBJ2-5; 8 positions agree with TRBD2. CDR3 size: 13 residues. Germline trimming cut 6 bases from V and 5 bases from J; bases unmatched to any gene: 5. CDR1 and CDR2 from the germline V gene are SNHLY and FYNNEI. Here the CDR3 reads CASSAGGGETQYF. In DNA, the CDR3 is TGTGCCAGCAGCGCGGGCGGGGGGGAGACCCAGTACTTC.

The genes are TRBV7-8 and TRBJ1-3; TRBD1 might be the D (5 bases). The CDR3 totals 16 residues. Germline lookup yields CDR1 SGHVS and CDR2 FQNEAQ. With 4 bases removed from V and 3 bases from J, the gap between germline ends came to 16 bases. The CDR3 is CASSYTNGGSGNTIYF. CDR3 coding DNA: TGTGCCAGCAGCTATACAAATGGGGGGAGTGGAAACACCATATATTTT.

This chain joins TRBV28 and TRBJ1-1; D perhaps matches TRBD1 (6 bases). V lost 4 bases and J lost 1, with 16 bases in between. The germline CDR1 and CDR2 sequences are MDHEN and SYDVKM. The CDR3 runs to 16 residues. The CDR3 nucleotides read TGTGCCAGCAGTTCCCCCCGGGGGGCTAAGAACACTGAAGCTTTCTTT. Amino acids: CASSSPRGAKNTEAFF.

At least ten counts were recorded for this clone. The V gene is TRBV5-1, the J gene TRBJ1-1, with a possible D match to TRBD1 (5 bases). CDR1 is SGHRS and CDR2 is YFSETQ in the germline V gene. The CDR3 consists of 15 residues. The V end lost 0 bases, the J end lost 1 base, and 10 bases lay between the germline ends. The CDR3 nucleotides are TGCGCCAGCAGCTTGGGACAGCGAGCGAACACTGAAGCTTTCTTT. The encoded protein is CASSLGQRANTEAFF.

Only one count was recorded for this clone. CDR3 bases: TGTGCCAGCAGTTTAGAGACAAGGGGGTTATGGGAAAAACTGTTTTTT. Translating gives CASSLETRGLWEKLFF. The gene calls are TRBV28 and TRBJ1-4, with D perhaps TRBD1 (6 bases). CDR3 length: 16 residues. V was cut by 2 bases and J by 8 bases, with 18 bases left in between. Germline V gives CDR1 MDHEN, CDR2 SYDVKM.

The chain joins TRBV9 to TRBJ2-1, with 8 bases matching TRBD1. Trimming at V came to 4 bases and at J to 3 bases, leaving 6 bases not matched to a gene. The CDR3 is 15 amino acids. Germline lookup yields CDR1 SGDLS and CDR2 YYNGEE. The CDR3 is CASSTTGGNYNEQFF. The DNA of the CDR3 is TGTGCCAGCAGCACCACAGGGGGTAACTACAATGAGCAGTTCTTC.

The chain links TRBV28 to TRBJ1-4; D may be TRBD1 (5 bases). The germline V gene encodes CDR1 MDHEN and CDR2 SYDVKM. The CDR3 is 16 residues long. V lost 2 bases to trimming and J lost 14 bases, with 24 bases between them. The CDR3 DNA reads as TGTGCCAGCAGTTTACCCGCTCAGGGTTTTGGGGATAAGCTGTTTTTT. It yields the protein CASSLPAQGFGDKLFF.

The genes are TRBV29-1 and TRBJ1-2, with D maybe TRBD1 (6 bases). The CDR3 runs 14 residues. CDR1 SQVTM and CDR2 ANQGSEA come from the germline V gene. Deletions cut 4 bases from V and 8 bases from J, with 20 bases between. For the CDR3, the DNA is TGCAGCGTTGTGGAGACCGTCCTAGGGGGGGGCTACACCTTC. Amino acids: CSVVETVLGGGYTF.

J is TRBJ2-1 and V is TRBV7-2, with TRBD2 identical over 8 bases. J gave up 10 bases and V 8 bases, and 13 bases lay outside the gene matches. The CDR3 totals 14 residues. The V gene's germline CDR1 is SGHTA and CDR2 FQGNSA. DNA of the CDR3: TGTGCCAGCGTCAGCGGGAGTTGGTCAGGCGAGCAGTTCTTC. Translated: CASVSGSWSGEQFF.

Notes on this clone: Possible read error: a much larger clone is one base away. This sample also contains other DNA sequences that code for the same CDR3. The rearrangement uses TRBV5-1 and TRBJ1-1; D not resolved. V was shortened by 1 base and J by 0 bases, with 7 bases between the two germline ends. The CDR3 totals 14 residues. Germline lookup yields CDR1 SGHRS and CDR2 YFSETQ. CDR3 nucleotide sequence: TGCGCCAGCAGCTTGAGCGGAATGAACACTGAAGCTTTCTTT. Protein product: CASSLSGMNTEAFF.

The chain uses TRBV19 and TRBJ1-5; no definite D call. The length of the CDR3 is 15 residues. The V end was cut by 3 bases, the J end by 2 bases, with 11 bases between. CDR1 is LNHDA, CDR2 SQIVND, per germline (reference sequence). CDR3 loop: CASSISAGGNQPQHF. Written as DNA, the CDR3 is TGTGCCAGTAGTATCTCAGCGGGCGGCAATCAGCCCCAGCATTTT.

Comment on this clone: Compared with germline, one end of the junction differs, possibly owing to a read error. The V gene is TRBV6-6, the J gene TRBJ1-3; 8 bases are shared with TRBD1. Germline CDR1 reads MNHNY; CDR2 reads SVGAGI (reference sequence). CDR3 length: 14 amino acids. For the CDR3, the DNA is TGTGCCAGCAGTTACGAGAGAGGGACAGGAGTTTACCATTTT. Translation: CASSYERGTGVYHF.

This clone was seen a single time. The chain employs TRBV27 and TRBJ2-3; 11 nucleotides line up with TRBD2. Trimming took 0 bases from V and 4 from J; bases not matched to a gene: 6. Germline CDR1 reads MNHEY; CDR2 reads SMNVEV (reference sequence). CDR3 length: 17 amino acids. The CDR3 is CASSLSVLAGVPDTQYF. The CDR3 nucleotides read TGTGCCAGCAGTTTATCGGTACTAGCGGGAGTCCCAGATACGCAGTATTTT.

The CDR3 nucleotides are TGTGCCAGCAGCTTATTTCTGGGGAGATACGAGCAGTACTTC. As protein: CASSLFLGRYEQYF. The genes are TRBV7-2 and TRBJ2-7; D may be TRBD2 (5 bases). CDR3 length: 14 amino acids. Per the germline V gene, CDR1 is SGHTA and CDR2 is FQGNSA. V was clipped by 2 bases and J by 4 bases, with 12 bases between them.

The rearrangement uses TRBV2 and TRBJ2-1; D call uncertain. This CDR3 comprises 14 residues. V lost 1 base to trimming and J lost 5 bases, with 9 bases between them. Looked up from germline, CDR1 is SNHLY and CDR2 is FYNNEI. DNA of the CDR3: TGTGCCAGCAGTGAAGGGTTTATCCACAATGAGCAGTTCTTC. Translation gives CASSEGFIHNEQFF.

The rearrangement links TRBV28 to TRBJ1-2; 8 bases are a match to TRBD1. The CDR3 loop spans 15 amino acids. The germline CDR1 and CDR2 sequences are MDHEN and SYDVKM. The J segment lost 8 bases and the V segment lost 3 bases, leaving 11 bases of the junction unmatched. CDR3 sequence: CASSFRTGRLLGYTF. The CDR3 bases are TGTGCCAGCAGTTTTCGGACAGGGAGACTACTCGGCTACACCTTC.

The rearrangement links TRBV29-1 to TRBJ2-5, with D unclear. V was cut by 7 bases and J by 5 bases, with 14 bases left in between. Germline CDR1 and CDR2: SQVTM and ANQGSEA. The CDR3 extends over 12 amino acids. The CDR3 spells CSDLDGGETQYF. CDR3 DNA sequence: TGCAGCGACTTAGATGGTGGGGAGACCCAGTACTTC.